This T cell receptor beta chain was recorded in a study of CD8 T cells in ankylosing spondylitis. This clonotype was seen ten or more times. Its antigen is unknown. Study-wide findings and caveats: Reactive arthritis synovial fluid and blood previously showed some of these motif variants. Apparently characteristic of ankylosing spondylitis blood was a TCR beta motif (under ten highly homologous variants). Reportedly, matched ankylosing spondylitis synovial fluid was significantly enriched for disease-linked clones. Within peripheral blood, clones linked to disease were CD8+ and relatively rare.

Quantitative 5'-RACE was performed with molecular barcodes, and it yielded the TCR beta libraries. From the 5' RACE reads, TCRdb called clonotypes with MiXCR, one entry per CDR3 protein. The sample has more than 500,000 distinct CDR3 sequences, 5.3% seen once. The V gene's germline CDR1 is SNHLY and CDR2 FYNNEI. V shed 4 bases and J shed 4 bases, with 8 bases lying between them. This CDR3 is 12 amino acids long. Sequencing used blood, either unsorted or a sorted T cell fraction (not recorded which). This sequence was found in a male donor with ankylosing spondylitis. The chain is built from TRBV2 and TRBJ2-7, with no clear D. CDR3 DNA sequence: TGTGCCAGCAGTGTCTGGAGATACGAGCAGTACTTC. As protein: CASSVWRYEQYF. The complete variable domain, with remaining parts taken from reference TRBV2 and TRBJ2-7, reads EPEVTQTPSHQVTQMGQEVILRCVPISNHLYFYWYRQILGQKVEFLVSFYNNEISEKSEIFDDQFSVERPDGSNFTLKIRSTKLEDSAMYFCASSVWRYEQYFGPGTRLTVT.